These T cell receptor beta chains were read from a single sample in a study of T cell responses to AZD1222 COVID-19 vaccine. The data were produced by immunoSEQ multiplex PCR, yet TCRdb's version contains in-frame clones alone and is incomplete. The table shows approximately 150,000 clones, with 85% to 95% occurring only once. The sequenced sample was peripheral blood, obtained on day 0 of AZD1222 vaccination. The receptor source for this set is an adult in good health. The CDR3 runs from the conserved cysteine through the conserved F or W. The D gene is left open where the match is weak. The size entry is marked missing in some rows and otherwise reads once, few, many or a size class.

TRBJ2-3,-,-,TRBV23-1,TGCGCCAGCAGTCAGACGGGATACAAGCCGTGCACAGATACGCAGTATTTT,CASSQTGYKPCTDTQYF
TRBJ1-6,-,-,TRBV6-1,TGTGCCAGCAGTGAAACGGGCAGGTATAATTCACCCCTCCACTTT,CASSETGRYNSPLHF
TRBJ1-5,-,-,TRBV28,TGTGCCAGCATTATCCTTAACACAGGGTCAGAAGGTGGGCCCCAGCATTTT,CASIILNTGSEGGPQHF
TRBJ2-3,-,-,TRBV24-1,TGTGCCACCCGGGCTAGCGTAGTAGATACGCAGTATTTT,CATRASVVDTQYF
TRBJ1-1,-,-,TRBV5-1,TGCGCCAGCAGCTTGGGATCAGGGTGGATGAACACTGAAGCTTTCTTT,CASSLGSGWMNTEAFF
TRBJ1-5,-,-,TRBV4-1,TGCGCCAGCAGCCAATTTTCCGGGGACCAGCCCCAGCATTTT,CASSQFSGDQPQHF
TRBJ2-4,-,-,TRBV6-5,TGTGCCAGCAGTTACTCGATCGCCGGGGGTCTTAACATTCAGTACTTC,CASSYSIAGGLNIQYF
TRBJ2-3,-,-,TRBV5-1,TGCGCCAGCAGCGAAAGACAGTCCATCACAGATACGCAGTATTTT,CASSERQSITDTQYF
TRBJ1-5,-,-,TRBV27,TGTGCCAGCAGTCGGACAGTTAGCAATCAGCCCCAGCATTTT,CASSRTVSNQPQHF
TRBJ1-5,-,-,TRBV5-6,TGTGCCAGCAGCTTTGCCCGGGATCAGCCCCAGCATTTT,CASSFARDQPQHF
TRBJ1-2,-,-,TRBV4-1,TGCGCCAGCAGCCAAGTTCCAGGGATCTATGGCTACACCTTC,CASSQVPGIYGYTF
TRBJ1-6,-,-,TRBV7-6,TGTGCCAGCAGCTTAGATCCCTGGACATCCTATAATTCACCCCTCCACTTT,CASSLDPWTSYNSPLHF
TRBJ2-2,-,-,TRBV4-3,TGCGCCAGCAGCCTCGCCCCCAATTTTGGGGGGGGGCCGGGCGGGGAGCTGTTTTTT,CASSLAPNFGGGPGGELFF
TRBJ1-3,many,-,TRBV9,TGTGCCAGCAGCGTTTGGACAGCTCCTCGCTCTGGAAACACCATATATTTT,CASSVWTAPRSGNTIYF
TRBJ1-2,-,-,TRBV5-6,TGTGCCAGCAGCTTGGAGGGCCTCTCCATGTATGGCTACACCTTC,CASSLEGLSMYGYTF
TRBJ1-6,-,TRBD1,TRBV19,TGTGCCAGTAGTTCCCCGGGACAGGGGAGAATTTTATCCCTCCACTTT,CASSSPGQGRILSLHF
TRBJ1-1,-,-,TRBV6-5,TGTGCCAGCAGTTACCTAAAGACGGGGAACACTGAAGCTTTCTTT,CASSYLKTGNTEAFF
TRBJ2-7,-,TRBD2,TRBV6-1,TGTGCCAGCAGTGAAAGCGGCGGGGGGAGCTACGAGCAGTACTTC,CASSESGGGSYEQYF
TRBJ2-1,-,TRBD2,TRBV7-2,TGTGCCAGCAGCCTCAAAGTCGGGGGGGCTCGGGATGAGCAGTTCTTC,CASSLKVGGARDEQFF
TRBJ2-3,-,-,TRBV29-1,TGCAGCGTGGCTAGTGTTGCAGGGGATACGCAGTATTTT,CSVASVAGDTQYF
TRBJ1-1,few,TRBD1,TRBV12-5,TGTGCTAGTGATCGAAAGGGGGCCTTGAACACTGAAGCTTTCTTT,CASDRKGALNTEAFF
TRBJ2-3,-,TRBD2,TRBV9,TGTGCCAGCAGCGTTGCTAGCGGGGGGACGAAGGGAGATACGCAGTATTTT,CASSVASGGTKGDTQYF
TRBJ2-3,-,-,TRBV7-2,TGTGCCAGCAGCTTAGACAGACCTAGCACAGATACGCAGTATTTT,CASSLDRPSTDTQYF
TRBJ1-2,-,TRBD1,TRBV19,TGTGCCAGTCGGACAGGGTTTGGCTACACCTTC,CASRTGFGYTF
TRBJ2-2,-,-,TRBV19,TGTGCCAGTAGTATAGGGCCGGGGTCCGGGGAGCTGTTTTTT,CASSIGPGSGELFF
TRBJ2-7,-,-,TRBV7-9,TGTGCCAGCAGCTCGGGACCGCACTCCTACGAGCAGTACTTC,CASSSGPHSYEQYF
TRBJ1-6,-,-,TRBV4-3,TGCGCCAGCAGCCAAGAAGGGCAGGGGTACTCACCCCTCCACTTT,CASSQEGQGYSPLHF
TRBJ2-5,-,TRBD1,TRBV4-2,TGTGCCAGCAGCCAAGATAATAGACAGGGGGAGACCCAGTACTTC,CASSQDNRQGETQYF
TRBJ1-2,-,TRBD1,TRBV5-1,TGCGCCAGCAGCGAAAGAGGGGGCGGCTATGGCTACACCTTC,CASSERGGGYGYTF
TRBJ2-3,-,TRBD1,TRBV11-3,TGTGCCAGCAGCCCGGACAGGGGGCGCCGAGGCACAGATACGCAGTATTTT,CASSPDRGRRGTDTQYF
TRBJ1-5,-,TRBD1,TRBV5-1,TGCGCCAGCAGCTTAACAGGGGGCAGTAATCAGCCCCAGCATTTT,CASSLTGGSNQPQHF
TRBJ1-2,-,-,TRBV6-2/TRBV6-3,TGTGCCAGCAGTCCGGCTCAGGGCTATGGCTACACCTTC,CASSPAQGYGYTF
TRBJ1-2,-,-,TRBV7-9,TGTGCCAGCACCGATGCGGGGTGGGGACATGGCTACACCTTC,CASTDAGWGHGYTF
TRBJ2-1,-,TRBD1,TRBV27,TGTGCCAGCAGTTTAGAGACCGGGACAGGGGGCTACAATGAGCAGTTCTTC,CASSLETGTGGYNEQFF
TRBJ2-3,-,-,TRBV9,TGTGCCAGCAGCCCAGGACCCTATACGCAGTATTTT,CASSPGPYTQYF
TRBJ1-4,-,-,TRBV27,TGTGCCAGCAGTATCCTCCCCGGCGGCGAAAAACTGTTTTTT,CASSILPGGEKLFF
TRBJ1-6,-,TRBD1,TRBV28,TGTGCCAGCAGTTTACTTACGTTGGGACAGGAAAATTCACCCCTCCACTTT,CASSLLTLGQENSPLHF
TRBJ2-3,-,TRBD1,TRBV29-1,TGCAGCGTCGATGGGACAGTCCTCACAGATACGCAGTATTTT,CSVDGTVLTDTQYF
TRBJ1-3,-,-,TRBV6-1,TGTGCCAGCAGTGAAGTGGTCACCAGCTCTGGAAACACCATATATTTT,CASSEVVTSSGNTIYF
TRBJ1-4,-,-,TRBV3-1/TRBV3-2,TGTGCCAGCAGGCCCGGGACCACTAATGAAAAACTGTTTTTT,CASRPGTTNEKLFF
TRBJ2-7,-,-,TRBV29-1,TGCAGCGTTGTAGGCGGGGTGTCCTACGAGCAGTACTTC,CSVVGGVSYEQYF
TRBJ1-6,-,-,TRBV4-1,TGCGCCAGCAGCCAAGAGATCTCGGGGGCCAGATCACCCCTCCACTTT,CASSQEISGARSPLHF
TRBJ1-5,-,TRBD1,TRBV24-1,TGTGCCACCAGTGATCAGGGGGCGCGACGACAGCCCCAGCATTTT,CATSDQGARRQPQHF
TRBJ1-4,-,-,TRBV3-1/TRBV3-2,TGTGCCAGCAGCCTCGGGACAAAAGTGACTAATGAAAAACTGTTTTTT,CASSLGTKVTNEKLFF
TRBJ1-1,-,-,TRBV11-3,TGTGCCAGCAGCTTAGATTGGGCTGCTGAAGCTTTCTTT,CASSLDWAAEAFF
TRBJ1-1,once,-,TRBV5-1,TGCGCCAGCAGCCCGTTAAGTGGGGCGGAAACTGAAGCTTTCTTT,CASSPLSGAETEAFF
TRBJ2-2,-,TRBD2,TRBV6-5,TGTGCCAGCAGTTACTCGACGGGGGGAATGGCCGGGGAGCTGTTTTTT,CASSYSTGGMAGELFF
TRBJ2-5,-,-,TRBV9,TGTGCCAGCAGCGTAGAAGGAACAGGGAGGGAGACCCAGTACTTC,CASSVEGTGRETQYF
TRBJ1-3,-,-,TRBV7-2,TGTGCCAGCAGCTTAAACCCCGGCACCATCACAGGAAACACCATATATTTT,CASSLNPGTITGNTIYF
TRBJ1-2,-,-,TRBV2,TGTGCCAGCAGTGAAGGGACTAACTATGGCTACACCTTC,CASSEGTNYGYTF
TRBJ2-7,-,-,TRBV4-1,TGCGCCAGCAGCCCTAGACTAGTCTCCGAGCAGTACTTC,CASSPRLVSEQYF
TRBJ2-6,-,TRBD2,TRBV5-4,TGTGCCAGCCGACGGGGAGGGATCTCTGGGGCCAACGTCCTGACTTTC,CASRRGGISGANVLTF
TRBJ2-1,-,-,TRBV11-1,TGTGCCAGCAGCTTAGCGGCTATGGTAGTCGATGAGCAGTTCTTC,CASSLAAMVVDEQFF
TRBJ2-1,-,-,TRBV3-1/TRBV3-2,TGTGCCAGCAGCCAAGATGAAGCTAGTGGCTATGAGCAGTTCTTC,CASSQDEASGYEQFF
TRBJ2-7,-,-,TRBV7-9,TGTGCCAGCAGCACAGGGATCGAGCAGTACTTC,CASSTGIEQYF